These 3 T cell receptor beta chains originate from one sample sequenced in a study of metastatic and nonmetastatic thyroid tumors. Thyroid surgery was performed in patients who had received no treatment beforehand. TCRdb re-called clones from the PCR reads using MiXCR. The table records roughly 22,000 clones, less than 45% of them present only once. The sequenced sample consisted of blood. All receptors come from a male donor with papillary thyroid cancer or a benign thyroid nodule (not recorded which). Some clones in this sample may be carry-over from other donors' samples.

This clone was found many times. CDR3 sequence (DNA): TGTGCCAGCAGCCCGGGGACGAGTTATACTGAAGCTTTCTTT. Its protein product is CASSPGTSYTEAFF. This rearrangement joins TRBV7-8 to TRBJ1-1; possibly TRBD1 for D (5 bases). V was shortened by 5 bases and J by 5 bases, with 15 bases between the two germline ends. CDR1 SGHVS and CDR2 FQNEAQ come from the germline V gene. This CDR3 comprises 14 residues.

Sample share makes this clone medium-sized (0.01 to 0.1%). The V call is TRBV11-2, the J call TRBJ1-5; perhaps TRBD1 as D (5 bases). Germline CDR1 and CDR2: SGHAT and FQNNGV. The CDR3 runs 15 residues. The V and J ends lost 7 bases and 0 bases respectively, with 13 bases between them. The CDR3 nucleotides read TGTGCCAGCACACTAGGGGACGGTAGCAATCAGCCCCAGCATTTT. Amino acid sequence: CASTLGDGSNQPQHF. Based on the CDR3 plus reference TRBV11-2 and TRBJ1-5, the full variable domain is EAGVAQSPRYKIIEKRQSVAFWCNPISGHATLYWYQQILGQGPKLLIQFQNNGVVDDSQLPKDRFSAERLKGVDSTLKIQPAKLEDSAVYLCASTLGDGSNQPQHFGDGTRLSIL.

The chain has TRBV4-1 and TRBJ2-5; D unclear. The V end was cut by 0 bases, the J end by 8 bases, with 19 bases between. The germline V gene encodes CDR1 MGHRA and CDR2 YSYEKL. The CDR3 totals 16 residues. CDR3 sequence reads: CASSQEGLDALDTQYF. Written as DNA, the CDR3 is TGCGCCAGCAGCCAAGAAGGATTGGACGCCCTAGATACCCAGTACTTC.